This TCR beta chain was captured in a study of shared clonotypes between healthy human individuals. V was shortened by 6 bases and J by 6 bases, with 23 bases between the two germline ends. Germline V gives CDR1 MDHEN, CDR2 SYDVKM. The CDR3 is 16 amino acids. The method was immunoSEQ multiplex PCR; TCRdb's version includes in-frame clones alone and lacks a portion of them. The sample records about 1.1 million clones, 77% being singletons. This sequence was found in a man between 18 and 29 years old in good health. Some clones in this sample may be carry-over from other donors' samples. Sequenced sample: memory CD4+ T cells from PBMCs. Subset given: CD45RA-negative fraction. The V gene is TRBV28, the J gene TRBJ1-2, with a weak D call TRBD1 (5 bases). CDR3 DNA: TGTGCCAGCAGCCGAGGCTTAACCGGGACCAGGGATGGCTACACCTTC. Encoded protein: CASSRGLTGTRDGYTF.